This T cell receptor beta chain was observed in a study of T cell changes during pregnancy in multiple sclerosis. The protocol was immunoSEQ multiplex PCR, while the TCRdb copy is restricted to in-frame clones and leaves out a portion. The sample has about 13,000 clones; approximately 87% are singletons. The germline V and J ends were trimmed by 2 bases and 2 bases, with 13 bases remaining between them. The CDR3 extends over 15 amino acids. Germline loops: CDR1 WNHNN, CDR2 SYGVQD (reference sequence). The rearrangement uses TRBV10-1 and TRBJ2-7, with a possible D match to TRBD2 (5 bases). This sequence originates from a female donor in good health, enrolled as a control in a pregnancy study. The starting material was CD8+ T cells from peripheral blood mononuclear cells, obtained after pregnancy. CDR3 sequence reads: CASSEKGVPTYEQYF. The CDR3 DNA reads TGCGCCAGCAGTGAGAAGGGAGTACCAACCTACGAGCAGTACTTC.